The sequence of this T cell receptor beta chain was determined in a study of blood T cell repertoires in COVID-19. Across the whole study: Sources were T cells, B-cell-depleted T cells, or PBMCs; the material itself was cDNA or gDNA.

Profiled with immunoSEQ multiplex PCR; TCRdb holds only in-frame clones, not every one. The table includes some 150,000 clones, approximately 87% detected once. V lost 5 bases, J lost 3 bases, and 8 bases lay in between. Per the germline V gene, CDR1 is MRHNA and CDR2 is SNTAGT. This CDR3 is built from 14 residues. This chain connects TRBV6-4 to TRBJ1-6, with TRBD1 as a possible D gene (6 bases). The sequence derives from a woman in her 50s with active or convalescent COVID-19. The sequencing input was peripheral blood. The CDR3 protein is CASSPDSYNSPLHF. As DNA, the CDR3 is TGTGCCAGCAGTCCGGACAGCTATAATTCACCCCTCCACTTT.